A single sample is the source of the 23 T cell receptor beta chains below, sequenced in a study of blood T cell repertoires in COVID-19. Generated by immunoSEQ multiplex PCR, the TCRdb table keeps only in-frame clones and is missing some. The table lists approximately 140,000 clones, 79% of them singletons. Specimen: peripheral blood. These receptors all stem from a man between 60 and 70 years old with acute or convalescent COVID-19.

The V gene is TRBV27, the J gene TRBJ2-1; 7 bases map to TRBD2. The V segment lost 3 bases and the J segment 14 bases; nucleotides outside the gene matches: 13. The germline gives CDR1 MNHEY, CDR2 SMNVEV (reference sequence). The CDR3 contains 14 residues. The CDR3 loop is CASSFRSERGGKFF. CDR3 DNA: TGTGCCAGCAGTTTCCGGTCAGAGAGGGGAGGGAAGTTCTTC.

The chain is built from TRBV7-8 and TRBJ2-1, with a tentative D call TRBD2 (5 bases). The germline gives CDR1 SGHVS, CDR2 FQNEAQ. The CDR3 sequence is 12 residues long. With 5 bases removed from V and 12 bases from J, the gap between germline ends came to 14 bases. In DNA form, the CDR3 reads TGTGCCAGCAGCCGTCTTCTAGAGGGGCAGTTCTTC. Protein product: CASSRLLEGQFF.

The chain is built from TRBV29-1 and TRBJ2-1, with TRBD2 identical over 13 bases. The CDR3 extends over 14 amino acids. The ends lost 6 bases at V and 10 bases at J; junction bases unmatched: 9. CDR1 is SQVTM and CDR2 is ANQGSEA in the germline V gene. This CDR3 reads CSVAGTSGKGEQFF. The CDR3 DNA follows: TGCAGCGTGGCCGGGACTAGCGGGAAGGGAGAGCAGTTCTTC.

The chain has TRBV7-9 and TRBJ1-1; 9 bases align to TRBD1. The germline gives CDR1 SEHNR, CDR2 FQNEAQ (reference sequence). The CDR3 has 16 amino acids. Unmatched junction bases numbered 7, after V lost 1 base and J lost 4 bases. CDR3 bases: TGTGCCAGCAGCTTAGTCGCGGGACAGGGAAGCACTGAAGCTTTCTTT. Residues: CASSLVAGQGSTEAFF.

The V gene is TRBV7-2, the J gene TRBJ2-1; 7 nucleotides align to TRBD2. The CDR3 contains 13 residues. The germline CDR1 and CDR2 sequences are SGHTA and FQGNSA. Trimming removed 5 bases from V and 4 bases from J; junction bases left unmatched: 2. The DNA of the CDR3 is TGTGCCAGCAGCCCCGGGAGGTACAATGAGCAGTTCTTC. Protein: CASSPGRYNEQFF.

The chain recombines TRBV19 with TRBJ1-6; 7 positions match TRBD1. This CDR3 is built from 15 residues. Germline CDR1 LNHDA, CDR2 SQIVND (reference sequence). Losses at the gene ends were 5 bases for V and 4 bases for J; bases not matched to a gene: 5. CDR3 bases: TGTGCCAGTAGTTCCGGACAGGCTTATAATTCACCCCTCCACTTT. Residues: CASSSGQAYNSPLHF.

This clone was found once. The rearrangement uses TRBV27 and TRBJ2-7; 8 bases agree with TRBD2. V lost 5 bases, J lost 3 bases, and 15 bases stayed unmatched. Per germline, CDR1 MNHEY and CDR2 SMNVEV (reference sequence). The length of the CDR3 is 17 residues. The CDR3 spells CASSPYSLSGEGYEQYF. The DNA of the CDR3 is TGTGCCAGCAGTCCATATTCCCTTAGCGGGGAGGGCTACGAGCAGTACTTC.

This clone was seen a single time. The chain carries TRBV12-3 or TRBV12-4 and TRBJ2-3; the D is unclear. This CDR3 region has 12 residues. Trimming removed 2 bases at V and 7 bases at J, with 7 bases between. The DNA for the CDR3 is TGTGCCAGCAGTTTACAGGCCAATACGCAGTATTTT. It codes for CASSLQANTQYF.

Points on this clone: A read error may produce the germline difference seen at one junction end. The gene calls are TRBV7-6 and TRBJ2-3; D call uncertain. The germline gives CDR1 SGHVS, CDR2 FNYEAQ. This CDR3 is built from 16 residues. CDR3 bases: TGTGCCAGCAGTTTAGGATTCGGTTCCCGCACAGATACGCAGTATTTT. It is translated as CASSLGFGSRTDTQYF. Together with reference TRBV7-6 and TRBJ2-3, the CDR3 gives the full variable domain: GAGVSQSPRYKVTKRGQDVALRCDPISGHVSLYWYRQALGQGPEFLTYFNYEAQQDKSGLPNDRFSAERPEGSISTLTIQRTEQRDSAMYRCASSLGFGSRTDTQYFGPGTRLTVL.

This clone occurred a few times. This sequence joins TRBV7-2 and TRBJ2-7; 10 bases line up with TRBD1. Germline assignment: CDR1 SGHTA and CDR2 FQGNSA. V trimming: 3 bases; J trimming: 5 bases; junction bases outside the gene matches: 4. This CDR3 comprises 14 residues. The CDR3: CASSFGQGGNEQYF. The CDR3 DNA reads as TGTGCCAGCAGCTTCGGACAGGGGGGGAACGAGCAGTACTTC.

The chain links TRBV6-2 or TRBV6-3 to TRBJ1-5; D is unresolved. CDR3 length equals 14 residues. V lost 4 bases and J 4 bases, leaving 11 bases between the germline ends. Germline V gives CDR1 MNHEY, CDR2 SVGEGT. The CDR3 is CASSSLGRNQPQHF. In DNA form, the CDR3 reads TGTGCCAGCAGTTCTTTGGGCAGAAATCAGCCCCAGCATTTT.

This sequence joins TRBV29-1 and TRBJ2-7; D perhaps matches TRBD1 (5 bases). This CDR3 comprises 11 residues. Germline values: CDR1 SQVTM, CDR2 ANQGSEA. V was cut by 5 bases and J by 4 bases, with 9 bases left in between. Here the CDR3 reads CSVNQGYEQYF. CDR3 nucleotide sequence: TGCAGCGTTAACCAGGGTTACGAGCAGTACTTC.

This chain links TRBV19 with TRBJ1-3; TRBD1 aligns across 7 bases. The germline V gene encodes CDR1 LNHDA and CDR2 SQIVND (reference sequence). The CDR3 loop spans 13 amino acids. The trim removed 10 bases at V and 5 bases at J, leaving 8 bases unmatched. This CDR3 is CATTGTPRNTIYF. The CDR3 DNA sequence: TGTGCCACGACAGGGACACCTAGAAACACCATATATTTT.

V gene TRBV27 combines with J gene TRBJ2-3, with 10 bases matching TRBD2. This CDR3 contains 16 residues. Germline assignment: CDR1 MNHEY and CDR2 SMNVEV (reference sequence). With V trimmed by 7 bases and J by 6 bases, 13 bases remained unmatched. In DNA form, the CDR3 reads TGTGCCAGCACCACCCTGCGAGGGACTAGCGTCGATACGCAGTATTTT. Protein sequence: CASTTLRGTSVDTQYF.

The gene calls are TRBV11-2 and TRBJ1-2, with a tentative D call TRBD1 (6 bases). CDR3 length: 17 amino acids. Trimming left V 4 bases short and J 4 bases short, with 22 bases between. CDR1 is SGHAT and CDR2 is FQNNGV in the germline V gene. The CDR3 reads CASSSRGPGRTPYGYTF. As DNA, the CDR3 is TGTGCCAGCAGCTCGCGGGGGCCAGGTCGAACCCCCTATGGCTACACCTTC.

V usage is TRBV5-5 and J usage is TRBJ2-5; the D gene is possibly TRBD1 (5 bases). Per the germline V gene, CDR1 is SGHKS and CDR2 is YYEKEE (reference sequence). This CDR3 comprises 14 residues. The ends were cut back, 0 bases at V and 6 bases at J, with 12 bases in the middle. CDR3 in amino acids: CASSLDGQGKTQYF. In DNA form, the CDR3 reads TGTGCCAGCAGCTTGGACGGGCAGGGAAAGACCCAGTACTTC.

V usage is TRBV9 and J usage is TRBJ1-4; possibly TRBD1 for D (6 bases). V dropped 2 bases and J dropped 4 bases, with 9 bases sitting between them. Germline V gene sequence: CDR1 SGDLS, CDR2 YYNGEE. The length of the CDR3 is 14 residues. This CDR3 reads CASSVGGHNEKLFF. The CDR3 DNA reads as TGTGCCAGCAGCGTTGGGGGCCATAATGAAAAACTGTTTTTT. The variable domain in full, completed from reference TRBV9 and TRBJ1-4, reads DSGVTQTPKHLITATGQRVTLRCSPRSGDLSVYWYQQSLDQGLQFLIQYYNGEERAKGNILERFSAQQFPDLHSELNLSSLELGDSALYFCASSVGGHNEKLFFGSGTQLSVL.

This clone was counted between two and nine times. The chain is built from TRBV5-1 and TRBJ1-2, with D uncertain. Trimming removed 0 bases from V and 8 bases from J, with 11 bases in between. In germline, CDR1 is SGHRS, CDR2 YFSETQ. The CDR3 has 13 amino acids. The CDR3 loop is CASSLDTRLGYTF. DNA for the CDR3: TGCGCCAGCAGCTTGGACACCAGACTGGGCTACACCTTC.

This chain uses TRBV28 with TRBJ1-5, with 8 bases lining up with TRBD1. The CDR3 loop spans 15 amino acids. CDR1 is MDHEN, CDR2 SYDVKM, per germline. Trimming took 7 bases from V and 6 from J; bases not matched to a gene: 11. CDR3 sequence: CASTSGGQGRQPQHF. The CDR3 nucleotides read TGTGCCAGCACTTCTGGCGGACAGGGACGTCAGCCCCAGCATTTT.

The chain recombines TRBV4-3 with TRBJ2-7, with D maybe TRBD1 (6 bases). The CDR3 covers 13 residues. Trimming shortened V by 3 bases and J by 6 bases, and 12 bases separated the two germline ends. Per germline, CDR1 LGHNA and CDR2 YSLEER. DNA of the CDR3: TGCGCCAGCAGCCAGGACACAGGGCTCGAGCAGTACTTC. Translating gives CASSQDTGLEQYF.

The chain uses TRBV9 and TRBJ1-4, with 10 bases fitting TRBD1. This CDR3 comprises 17 residues. From germline, CDR1 is SGDLS and CDR2 YYNGEE. V lost 0 bases to trimming and J lost 1 base; unmatched junction nucleotides: 3. The CDR3, as DNA: TGTGCCAGCAGCGTAGGGACAGGGGGGGGAACTAATGAAAAACTGTTTTTT. Protein: CASSVGTGGGTNEKLFF.

The CDR3 spells CASRRVVYPTEAFF. The CDR3 nucleotides read TGTGCCAGTCGGAGGGTGGTTTATCCCACTGAAGCTTTCTTT. V usage is TRBV19 and J usage is TRBJ1-1; D unresolved. Trimming left V 8 bases short and J 4 bases short, with 17 bases between. From germline, CDR1 is LNHDA and CDR2 SQIVND (reference sequence). This CDR3 is 14 amino acids long.

This chain joins TRBV7-9 and TRBJ1-4; 10 positions match TRBD1. The CDR3 has 14 amino acids. Germline values: CDR1 SEHNR, CDR2 FQNEAQ (reference sequence). With V trimmed by 5 bases and J by 7 bases, 4 bases remained unmatched. For the CDR3, the DNA is TGTGCCAGCAGCCTCGGGACAGGGGTTGAAAAACTGTTTTTT. Protein: CASSLGTGVEKLFF. The full variable domain, in which reference TRBV7-9 and TRBJ1-4 provide the parts outside the CDR3, is DTGVSQNPRHKITKRGQNVTFRCDPISEHNRLYWYRQTLGQGPEFLTYFQNEAQLEKSRLLSDRFSAERPKGSFSTLEIQRTEQGDSAMYLCASSLGTGVEKLFFGSGTQLSVL.